This T cell receptor beta chain appears in the sequencing data of a study of blood T cell repertoires in COVID-19. As for the study in general: In each case, the material was cDNA or gDNA derived from T cells, B-cell-depleted T cells, or PBMCs.

Assignments of participants to cohorts depended upon their own reported clinical history. The V and J ends lost 1 base and 2 bases respectively, with 8 bases between them. Germline CDR1 is MGHRA and CDR2 is YSYEKL. The CDR3 spans 14 residues. The authors' processing: Amplification of reference gene primers provided the estimated nucleated cell counts. Sequenced by immunoSEQ multiplex PCR; TCRdb stores in-frame clones only, minus some. V and J calls and clone size are given by that table; D and trimming were obtained from the DNA. Altogether around 100,000 clones are present, 70% to 90% being singletons, with the ten largest covering under 3.5%.

Sequencing used PBMCs or T cells enriched from blood (not recorded which). The gene calls are TRBV4-1 and TRBJ1-1; D uncertain. The sequence was collected from a woman aged 45-65 years who had recovered from COVID-19. CDR3 sequence: CASSQAVANTEAFF. In nucleotides, the CDR3 is TGCGCCAGCAGCCAAGCTGTGGCTAACACTGAAGCTTTCTTT.